A single sample is the source of the 10 T cell receptor beta chains below, sequenced in a study of cytotoxic CD8 clonotypes in ibrutinib-treated CLL. Method: immunoSEQ multiplex PCR; TCRdb's copy keeps in-frame clones and lacks some. Among more than 300,000 clones listed, roughly 79% were seen once. Sequencing was performed on PBMCs, taken before ibrutinib treatment. The origin of the receptors is a human donor with chronic lymphocytic leukemia.

The CDR3 sequence is CASSLVTGGYGYTF. The CDR3 DNA sequence: TGTGCCAGCAGTTTGGTAACAGGGGGCTATGGCTACACCTTC. This chain joins TRBV27 and TRBJ1-2, with 8 nucleotides matching TRBD1. The length of the CDR3 is 14 residues. V lost 3 bases and J lost 4; bases outside the gene matches: 4. Looked up from germline, CDR1 is MNHEY and CDR2 is SMNVEV (reference sequence).

As DNA, the CDR3 is TGTGCCAGCAGCTTAGAACAGGGCGGCGAGCAGTACTTC. This codes for CASSLEQGGEQYF. The rearrangement links TRBV7-9 to TRBJ2-7; possible D gene TRBD1, 6 bases. The germline gives CDR1 SEHNR, CDR2 FQNEAQ (reference sequence). V lost 1 base, J lost 6 bases, and 10 bases lay in between. This CDR3 is built from 13 residues.

This clone has only one observation. This chain links TRBV27 with TRBJ2-2, with D possibly being TRBD1 or TRBD2 (5 bases each). The V gene lost 4 bases and the J gene lost 4 bases, with 13 bases spanning the gap. The V gene's germline CDR1 is MNHEY and CDR2 SMNVEV (reference sequence). The CDR3 length is 15 residues. The CDR3 DNA reads as TGTGCCAGCAGTTCCCCCGGGGCCGGCACCGGGGAGCTGTTTTTT. Amino acid sequence: CASSSPGAGTGELFF.

The gene calls are TRBV19 and TRBJ2-5, with D perhaps TRBD2 (6 bases). Per germline, CDR1 LNHDA and CDR2 SQIVND (reference sequence). Trimming removed 1 base from V and 5 bases from J, with 11 bases in between. This CDR3 comprises 14 residues. CDR3 DNA sequence: TGTGCCAGTAGTATAGCGGGAGTGCAGGAGACCCAGTACTTC. It codes for CASSIAGVQETQYF.

The chain couples TRBV5-1 to TRBJ1-1, with D hard to call. Germline lookup yields CDR1 SGHRS and CDR2 YFSETQ. The ends were cut back, 0 bases at V and 0 bases at J, with 6 bases in the middle. The CDR3 covers 14 residues. The CDR3 loop reads CASSLAPVNTEAFF. For the CDR3, the DNA is TGCGCCAGCAGCTTGGCCCCCGTGAACACTGAAGCTTTCTTT. Combining the CDR3 with reference TRBV5-1 and TRBJ1-1 gives the whole variable domain KAGVTQTPRYLIKTRGQQVTLSCSPISGHRSVSWYQQTPGQGLQFLFEYFSETQRNKGNFPGRFSGRQFSNSRSEMNVSTLELGDSALYLCASSLAPVNTEAFFGQGTRLTVV.

This clone was recorded a few times. This CDR3 is also generated by other DNA sequences in the sample. The rearrangement uses TRBV7-9 and TRBJ2-5, with 9 bases identical to TRBD1. Germline V gives CDR1 SEHNR, CDR2 FQNEAQ (reference sequence). The CDR3 runs to 13 residues. The V gene end was trimmed by 5 bases and the J gene end by 5 bases; junction bases not matched to a gene: 3. This CDR3 reads CASSPGQGETQYF. The CDR3 nucleotides read TGTGCCAGCAGCCCAGGACAGGGGGAGACCCAGTACTTC.

This chain links TRBV18 with TRBJ2-1, with D hard to call. CDR1 is KGHSH, CDR2 LQKENI, per germline. V shed 3 bases and J shed 8 bases, with 5 bases lying between them. The CDR3 is 11 residues long. For the CDR3, the DNA is TGTGCCAGCTCACCGGCCTATGAGCAGTTCTTC. Its translation is CASSPAYEQFF. Together with reference TRBV18 and TRBJ2-1, the CDR3 gives the full variable domain: NAGVMQNPRHLVRRRGQEARLRCSPMKGHSHVYWYRQLPEEGLKFMVYLQKENIIDESGMPKERFSAEFPKEGPSILRIQQVVRGDSAAYFCASSPAYEQFFGPGTRLTVL.

The chain employs TRBV27 and TRBJ2-1; D is perhaps TRBD1 (6 bases). The CDR3 consists of 15 residues. V lost 8 bases to trimming and J lost 4 bases, with 18 bases between them. Looked up from germline, CDR1 is MNHEY and CDR2 is SMNVEV (reference sequence). The CDR3 DNA follows: TGTGCCAGCCGAATGGGGGCAGGGCGGTACAATGAGCAGTTCTTC. Encoded protein: CASRMGAGRYNEQFF.

V is TRBV29-1 and J is TRBJ1-2; no clear D. Germline V gene sequence: CDR1 SQVTM, CDR2 ANQGSEA. The CDR3 has 12 residues. V lost 3 bases, J lost 6 bases, and 11 bases lay in between. The CDR3 DNA reads as TGCAGCGTTGACAGTTGGGAGAATGGCTACACCTTC. This encodes CSVDSWENGYTF.

The rearrangement joins TRBV7-6 to TRBJ1-5, with 9 positions matching TRBD1. The CDR3 consists of 19 residues. V lost 1 base to trimming and J lost 1 base; unmatched junction nucleotides: 11. CDR1 is SGHVS and CDR2 is FNYEAQ in the germline V gene. CDR3 nucleotides: TGTGCCAGCAGCTTAGAAGGGGGACAGGGCGGAGAGAGCAATCAGCCCCAGCATTTT. Protein sequence: CASSLEGGQGGESNQPQHF.